Shown below are 2 T cell receptor delta chains from a single sample sequenced in a study of gammadelta T cells in human blood. TCRdb fed the RT-PCR reads to CATT. The table shows about 1,900 delta-chain clones, with less than 3% occurring only once. Sequenced material: Vgamma9Vdelta2 gamma-delta T cells from fetal blood. Receptor source: a human fetus.

By sample share, this clone is medium-sized. The chain joins TRDV2 to TRDJ3, with 12 bases that match TRDD3. The germline CDR1 and CDR2 sequences are GEAIGNYY and EKD. The CDR3 contains 18 residues. J lost 2 bases, V lost 1 base, and 2 bases had no gene match. The CDR3 DNA is TGTGCCTGTGACACTACTGGGGGATACACCTGGGACACCCGACAGATGTTTTTC. Translation gives CACDTTGGYTWDTRQMFF.

The sample holds a few counts of this clone. The rearrangement joins TRDV2 to TRDJ2; 8 positions match TRDD3. Because TCRdb records no J gene, it was assigned here through a match of the DNA to germline. The CDR3 is made up of 13 amino acids. The trim removed 3 bases at V and 6 bases at J, leaving 2 bases unmatched. Per the germline V gene, CDR1 is GEAIGNYY and CDR2 is EKD. CDR3 bases: TGTGCCTGTGACTGGGGGATCTCAGCACAACTCTTCTTT. As protein: CACDWGISAQLFF.